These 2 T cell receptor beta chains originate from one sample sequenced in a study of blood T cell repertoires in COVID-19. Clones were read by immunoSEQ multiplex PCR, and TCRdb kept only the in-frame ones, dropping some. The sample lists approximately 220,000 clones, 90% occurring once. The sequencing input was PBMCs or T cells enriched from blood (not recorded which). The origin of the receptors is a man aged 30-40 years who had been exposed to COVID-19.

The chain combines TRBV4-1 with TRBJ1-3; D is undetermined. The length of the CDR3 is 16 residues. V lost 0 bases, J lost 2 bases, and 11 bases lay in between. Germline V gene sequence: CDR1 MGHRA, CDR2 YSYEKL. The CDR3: CASSQEGRGTGNTIYF. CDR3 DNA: TGCGCCAGCAGCCAAGAAGGAAGAGGGACTGGAAACACCATATATTTT.

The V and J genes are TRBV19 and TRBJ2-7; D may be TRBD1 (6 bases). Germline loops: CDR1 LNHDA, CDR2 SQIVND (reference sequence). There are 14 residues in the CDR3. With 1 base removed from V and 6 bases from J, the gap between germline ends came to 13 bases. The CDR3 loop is CASSIGGRGSEQYF. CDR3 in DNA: TGTGCCAGTAGTATAGGTGGCAGGGGAAGCGAGCAGTACTTC.